This record looks at one TCR beta chain sequence and its context. These data are taken from a study of T cell responses to AZD1222 COVID-19 vaccine. Sequenced by immunoSEQ multiplex PCR; TCRdb stores in-frame clones only, minus some. The table lists around 130,000 clones, over 90% of them singletons. CDR3 length equals 14 residues. The V gene's germline CDR1 is SGHAT and CDR2 FQNNGV. The trim removed 3 bases at V and 4 bases at J, leaving 3 bases unmatched. This sequence originates from an adult in good health. Specimen: peripheral blood, collected on day 0 of AZD1222 vaccination. The chain joins TRBV11-2 to TRBJ2-1; 7 bases match TRBD2. The CDR3 loop reads CASSLLAVYNEQFF. The CDR3 coding sequence is TGTGCCAGCAGCTTGCTAGCGGTGTACAATGAGCAGTTCTTC.